This T cell receptor (beta chain) was recovered during a study of cytomegalovirus exposure and HLA in healthy donors. The PCR had 60 Vbeta and 13 Jbeta primers. The protocol was immunoSEQ multiplex PCR, while the TCRdb copy is restricted to in-frame clones and leaves out a portion. The sample holds 95,000 to 100,000 clones, 60% to 75% seen once. The V gene lost 10 bases and the J gene lost 2 bases, with 13 bases spanning the gap. CDR3 length: 13 residues. Germline V CDR1 and CDR2: ENHRY, SYGVKD. The rearrangement links TRBV10-3 to TRBJ2-3; D may be TRBD2 (5 bases). The sequenced material came from PBMCs. The sequence was obtained from a man aged 45-65 years in good health and CMV-seronegative. In DNA, the CDR3 is TGTGCCACCAAAGGCGGGTTCACAGATACGCAGTATTTT. Amino acids: CATKGGFTDTQYF.